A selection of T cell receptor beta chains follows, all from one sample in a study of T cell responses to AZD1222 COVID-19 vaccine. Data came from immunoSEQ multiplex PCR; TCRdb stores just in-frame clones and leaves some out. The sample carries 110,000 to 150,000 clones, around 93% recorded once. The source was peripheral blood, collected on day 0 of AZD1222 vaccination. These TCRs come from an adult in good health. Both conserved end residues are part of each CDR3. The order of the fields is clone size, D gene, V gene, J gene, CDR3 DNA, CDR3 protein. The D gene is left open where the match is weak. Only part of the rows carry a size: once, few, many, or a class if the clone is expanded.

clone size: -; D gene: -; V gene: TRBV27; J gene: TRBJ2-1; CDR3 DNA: TGTGCCAGCAGTCCTGGACACCTCCTCTCCTACAATGAGCAGTTCTTC; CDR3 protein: CASSPGHLLSYNEQFF
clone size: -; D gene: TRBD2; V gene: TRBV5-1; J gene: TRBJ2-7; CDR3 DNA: TGCGCCAGCAGCCCGGGGGGAGGGGACTACGAGCAGTACTTC; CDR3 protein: CASSPGGGDYEQYF
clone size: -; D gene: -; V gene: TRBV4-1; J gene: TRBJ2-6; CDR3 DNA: TGCGCCAGCAGCCAAGCGAAAGGATACTCTGGGGCCAACGTCCTGACTTTC; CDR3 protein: CASSQAKGYSGANVLTF
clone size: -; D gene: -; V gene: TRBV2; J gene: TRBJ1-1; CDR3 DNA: TGTGCCAGTTGCCGGGGACGGATGAACACTGAAGCTTTCTTT; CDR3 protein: CASCRGRMNTEAFF
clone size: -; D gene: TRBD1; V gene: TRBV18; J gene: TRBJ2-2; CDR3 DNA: TGTGCCAGCTCACCGGTCGGGACAGGGGTCACCGGGGAGCTGTTTTTT; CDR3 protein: CASSPVGTGVTGELFF
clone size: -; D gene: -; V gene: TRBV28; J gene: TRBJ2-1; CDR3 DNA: TGTGCCAGCAGCCGTGGGGTGGGTGAGCAGTTCTTC; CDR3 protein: CASSRGVGEQFF
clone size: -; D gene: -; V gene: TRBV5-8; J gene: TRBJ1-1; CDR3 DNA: TGTGCCAGCAGCTCATCAGGGGCTAGCACTGAAGCTTTCTTT; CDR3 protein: CASSSSGASTEAFF
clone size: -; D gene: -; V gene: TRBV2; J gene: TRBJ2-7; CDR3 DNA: TGTGCCAGCCTCGTAACCCGTTCCGAGTACGAGCAGTACTTC; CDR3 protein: CASLVTRSEYEQYF
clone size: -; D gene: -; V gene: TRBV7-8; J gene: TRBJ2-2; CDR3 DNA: TGTGCCAGCAGCCTTCCGGGGTTACACACCGGGGAGCTGTTTTTT; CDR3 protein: CASSLPGLHTGELFF
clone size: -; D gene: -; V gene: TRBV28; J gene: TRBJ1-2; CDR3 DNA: TGTGCCAGCAGTTCACCCGGCCGAAGGGGGGATGGCTACACCTTC; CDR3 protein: CASSSPGRRGDGYTF
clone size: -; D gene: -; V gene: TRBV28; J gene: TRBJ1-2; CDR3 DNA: TGTGCCAGCAGTACTACGGGTAACTATGGCTACACCTTC; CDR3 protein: CASSTTGNYGYTF
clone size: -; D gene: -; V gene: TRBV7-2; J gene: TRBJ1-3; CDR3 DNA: TGTGCCAGCAGCTTAAATAGCGGGGCTGGAAACACCATATATTTT; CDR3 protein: CASSLNSGAGNTIYF
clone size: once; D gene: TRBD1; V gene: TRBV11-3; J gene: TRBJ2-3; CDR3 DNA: TGTGCCAGCAGCCCCCGCTCCGGACAGGGGGGGGATACGCAGTATTTT; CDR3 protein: CASSPRSGQGGDTQYF
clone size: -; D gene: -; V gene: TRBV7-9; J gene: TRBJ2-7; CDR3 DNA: TGTGCCAGCAGCTCCCAATCCCGACCTAAGGGCGAGCAGTACTTC; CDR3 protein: CASSSQSRPKGEQYF
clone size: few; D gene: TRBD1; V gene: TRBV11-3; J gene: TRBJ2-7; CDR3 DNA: TGTGCCAGCAGCCCAGGGGGCGAGCAGTACTTC; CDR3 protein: CASSPGGEQYF
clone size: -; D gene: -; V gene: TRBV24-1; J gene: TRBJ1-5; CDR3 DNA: TGTGCCACCAGTGATCTAGGGGCTCAGCCCCAGCATTTT; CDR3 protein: CATSDLGAQPQHF
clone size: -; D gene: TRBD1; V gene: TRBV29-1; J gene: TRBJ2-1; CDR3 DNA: TGCAGCGTTCCGAATCCCGGGACAGGGGGCTGGGTTGAGCAGTTCTTC; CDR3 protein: CSVPNPGTGGWVEQFF
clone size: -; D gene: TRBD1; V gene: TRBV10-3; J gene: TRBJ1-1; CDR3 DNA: TGTGCCATCAGAAAACAGGGGACGGGCACTGAAGCTTTCTTT; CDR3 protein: CAIRKQGTGTEAFF
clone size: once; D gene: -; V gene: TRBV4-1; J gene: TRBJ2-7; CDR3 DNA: TGCGCCAGCAGCCATATTATGGGCTCGTCCTACGAGCAGTACTTC; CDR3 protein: CASSHIMGSSYEQYF
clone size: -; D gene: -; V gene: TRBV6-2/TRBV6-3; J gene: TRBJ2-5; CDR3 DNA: TGTGCCAGCAGTTACTTTTCGGGGCGATCGGAAGAGACCCAGTACTTC; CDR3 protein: CASSYFSGRSEETQYF
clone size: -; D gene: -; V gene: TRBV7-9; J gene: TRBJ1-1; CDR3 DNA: TGTGCCAGCAGCTATTGGGACACTGAAGCTTTCTTT; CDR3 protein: CASSYWDTEAFF
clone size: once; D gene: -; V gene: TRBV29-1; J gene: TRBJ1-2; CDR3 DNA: TGCAGCGCCAGCAAAACGACAGATAACTATGGCTACACCTTC; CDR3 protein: CSASKTTDNYGYTF
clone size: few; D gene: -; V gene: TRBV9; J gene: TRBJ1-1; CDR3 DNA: TGTGCCAGCAGCCCCGCCGAGGACACTGAAGCTTTCTTT; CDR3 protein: CASSPAEDTEAFF
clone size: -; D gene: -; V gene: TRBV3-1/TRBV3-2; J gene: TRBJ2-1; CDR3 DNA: TGTGCCAGCAGCCAAGATTGGGACTCCGGGGAGCAGTTCTTC; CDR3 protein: CASSQDWDSGEQFF
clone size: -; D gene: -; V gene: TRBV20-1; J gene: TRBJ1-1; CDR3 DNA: TGCAGTGCTAGTAACTGGATCACTGAAGCTTTCTTT; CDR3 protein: CSASNWITEAFF
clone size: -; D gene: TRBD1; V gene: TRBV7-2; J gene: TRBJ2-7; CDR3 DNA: TGTGCCAGCAGCCCCCGTCTGGGACAGGGGTTCAACGAGCAGTACTTC; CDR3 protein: CASSPRLGQGFNEQYF
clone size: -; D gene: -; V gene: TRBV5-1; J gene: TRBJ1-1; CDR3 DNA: TGCGCCAGCAGCTTGGTGTCAGGCGACACTGAAGCTTTCTTT; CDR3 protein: CASSLVSGDTEAFF
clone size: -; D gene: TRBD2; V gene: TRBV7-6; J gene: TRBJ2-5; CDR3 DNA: TGTGCCAGCAGCTTAGGGCTAGCGGGATCTGAGACCCAGTACTTC; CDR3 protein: CASSLGLAGSETQYF
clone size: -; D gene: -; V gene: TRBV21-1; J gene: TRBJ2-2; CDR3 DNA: TGTGCCAGCAGCAAAGCCGAGCGGGGGCCCCTCACCGGGGAGCTGTTTTTT; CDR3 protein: CASSKAERGPLTGELFF
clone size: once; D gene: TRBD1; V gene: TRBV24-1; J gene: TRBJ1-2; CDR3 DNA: TGTGCCACCAGCGAGGACAGGGTGGGAGGCTACACCTTC; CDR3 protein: CATSEDRVGGYTF
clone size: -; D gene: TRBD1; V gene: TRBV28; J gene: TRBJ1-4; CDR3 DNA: TGTGCCAGCAGTTTGAAAGGGGGCGAGGAAAAACTGTTTTTT; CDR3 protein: CASSLKGGEEKLFF
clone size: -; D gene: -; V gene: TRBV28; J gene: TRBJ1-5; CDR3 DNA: TGTGCCAGCAGTTCCCCCGGCAGGGATAGTTCTCAGCCCCAGCATTTT; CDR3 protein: CASSSPGRDSSQPQHF
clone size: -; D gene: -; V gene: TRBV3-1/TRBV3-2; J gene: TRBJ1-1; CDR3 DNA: TGTGCCAGCAGCCAAGATATGGGGACGAACACTGAAGCTTTCTTT; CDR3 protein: CASSQDMGTNTEAFF
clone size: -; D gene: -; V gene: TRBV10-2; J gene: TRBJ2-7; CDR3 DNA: TGCGCCAGCAGTGACCCCGGGACGGCCTACGAGCAGTACTTC; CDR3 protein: CASSDPGTAYEQYF
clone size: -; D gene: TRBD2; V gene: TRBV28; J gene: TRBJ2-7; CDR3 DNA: TGTGCCAGCAGTCGGGTAGCGGGACTTAAAACCTACGAGCAGTACTTC; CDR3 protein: CASSRVAGLKTYEQYF
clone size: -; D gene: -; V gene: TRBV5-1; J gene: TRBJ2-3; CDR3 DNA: TGCGCCAGCAGCTATGGGTGGGATACGCAGTATTTT; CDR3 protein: CASSYGWDTQYF
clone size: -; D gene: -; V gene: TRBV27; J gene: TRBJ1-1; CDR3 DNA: TGTGCCAGCAGTTTCTTTGTGAACACTGAAGCTTTCTTT; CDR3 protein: CASSFFVNTEAFF
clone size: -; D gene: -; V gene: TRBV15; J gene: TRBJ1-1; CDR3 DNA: TGTGCCACCAGCTGGACCTACGGAGACACTGAAGCTTTCTTT; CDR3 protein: CATSWTYGDTEAFF
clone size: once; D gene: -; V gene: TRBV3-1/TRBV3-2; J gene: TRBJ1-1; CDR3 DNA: TGTGCCAGCAGCCAAGCGGGTAGGGGGACTGAAGCTTTCTTT; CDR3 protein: CASSQAGRGTEAFF
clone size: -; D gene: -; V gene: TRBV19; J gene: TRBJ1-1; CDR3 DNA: TGTGCCAGTAGTAGACGGACGGATTACACTGAAGCTTTCTTT; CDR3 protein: CASSRRTDYTEAFF
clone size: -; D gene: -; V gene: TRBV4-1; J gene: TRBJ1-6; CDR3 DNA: TGCGCCAGCAGCCGCGGTGGAGGGGAGAATTCACCCCTCCACTTT; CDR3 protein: CASSRGGGENSPLHF
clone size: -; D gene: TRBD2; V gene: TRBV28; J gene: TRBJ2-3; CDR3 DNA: TGTGCCAGCAGGGCGGGGGGGACACTAAGCACAGATACGCAGTATTTT; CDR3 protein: CASRAGGTLSTDTQYF
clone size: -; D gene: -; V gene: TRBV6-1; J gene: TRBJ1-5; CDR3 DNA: TGTGCCAGCAGTGAACTGAGCAATCAGCCCCAGCATTTT; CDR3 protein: CASSELSNQPQHF
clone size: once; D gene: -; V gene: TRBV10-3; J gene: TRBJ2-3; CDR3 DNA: TGTGCCATCAGCGTGGGAGCGAGCACAGATACGCAGTATTTT; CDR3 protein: CAISVGASTDTQYF
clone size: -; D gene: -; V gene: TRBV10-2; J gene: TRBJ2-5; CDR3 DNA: TGCGCCAGCACCCCAGCCCCAGGGGAACAAGAGACCCAGTACTTC; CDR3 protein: CASTPAPGEQETQYF